This is a list of T cell receptor beta chains from one sample in a study of molecular identifiers for immune sequencing clone quantification. TCRdb analysed the PCR reads with MiXCR anew, one entry per CDR3 protein. The sample consists of hundreds of thousands of distinct CDR3 sequences, around 20% of them appearing once. The material sequenced was naive CD8+ T cells from blood, with Jurkat cell RNA spiked in. Receptors originate from a human donor in good health. Some libraries in this study had Jurkat cell RNA spiked in. CDR3s include the opening cysteine and the closing phenylalanine or tryptophan. A D gene is named only where the DNA matches it firmly. Clone size is shown for a subset of rows, as once, few, many or a class of expanded clone.

d_call	clone_size	v_call	j_call	cdr3_aa	cdr3_nt
-	-	TRBV27	TRBJ2-7	CASSLLPLEGEQYF	TGTGCCAGCAGTTTATTGCCTTTGGAGGGCGAGCAGTACTTC
-	many	TRBV6-2/TRBV6-3	TRBJ2-7	CASSYAGKQYEQYF	TGTGCCAGCAGTTACGCGGGGAAACAATACGAGCAGTACTTC
TRBD1	few	TRBV4-3	TRBJ2-7	CASSQDLGDRPPYEQYF	TGCGCCAGCAGCCAAGATCTGGGGGACAGGCCCCCCTACGAGCAGTACTTC
-	few	TRBV7-9	TRBJ2-7	CASSWGPSSYEQYF	TGTGCCAGCAGCTGGGGTCCCAGCTCCTACGAGCAGTACTTC
-	-	TRBV28	TRBJ2-7	CASGPGHAYEQYF	TGTGCCAGCGGCCCGGGACATGCCTACGAGCAGTACTTC
TRBD2	-	TRBV28	TRBJ2-7	CASSISPGLAVYEQYF	TGTGCCAGCAGTATCTCCCCGGGACTAGCTGTATACGAGCAGTACTTC
-	many	TRBV13	TRBJ2-2	CASSLRGETLTGELFF	TGTGCCAGCAGCTTACGTGGGGAAACCCTAACCGGGGAGCTGTTTTTT
TRBD2	many	TRBV5-8	TRBJ2-7	CASSLEAGSSYEQYF	TGCGCCAGCAGCTTAGAAGCGGGGAGCTCCTACGAGCAGTACTTC
TRBD1	many	TRBV28	TRBJ2-7	CASVGGQGALSEQYF	TGTGCCAGCGTTGGGGGACAGGGGGCTTTGAGCGAGCAGTACTTC
-	many	TRBV29-1	TRBJ1-1	CSVEWGDTEAFF	TGCAGCGTTGAATGGGGGGACACTGAAGCTTTCTTT
-	few	TRBV30	TRBJ2-7	CAWSYLLRDGTYEQYF	TGTGCCTGGAGTTATTTATTGAGGGACGGAACCTACGAGCAGTACTTC
-	few	TRBV7-9	TRBJ2-7	CASSADGEGYEQYF	TGTGCCAGCAGCGCGGACGGGGAAGGCTACGAGCAGTACTTC
-	-	TRBV19	TRBJ1-2	CASSPGGLNYGYTF	TGTGCCAGTAGCCCCGGGGGTTTGAACTATGGCTACACCTTC
-	many	TRBV11-2	TRBJ1-1	CASSLWDPEAFF	TGTGCCAGCAGCTTATGGGATCCCGAAGCTTTCTTT
-	many	TRBV29-1	TRBJ2-1	CSAAGGGGSYNEQFF	TGCAGCGCTGCTGGTGGCGGAGGCTCCTACAATGAGCAGTTCTTC
-	few	TRBV4-1	TRBJ2-3	CASSLTTVRADTQYF	TGCGCCAGCAGCCTAACGACAGTCCGTGCAGATACGCAGTATTTT
-	-	TRBV4-3	TRBJ1-6	CASSLTGRYYNSPLHF	TGCGCCAGCAGCCTGACAGGACGGTATTATAATTCACCCCTCCACTTT
-	few	TRBV6-2/TRBV6-3	TRBJ2-1	CASRSRSGTYNEQFF	TGTGCCAGCAGATCCCGTAGCGGAACCTACAATGAGCAGTTCTTC
TRBD2	few	TRBV5-3	TRBJ2-7	CASSLAGGGYYEQYF	TGTGCCAGCAGCTTGGCCGGCGGGGGATACTACGAGCAGTACTTC
-	many	TRBV7-9	TRBJ2-3	CASSLTSDPDTQYF	TGTGCCAGCAGCTTAACCTCGGATCCAGATACGCAGTATTTT
-	-	TRBV27	TRBJ2-7	CASRLTSFLPYEQYF	TGTGCCAGCAGATTGACTAGTTTTTTGCCCTACGAGCAGTACTTC